Listed below are T cell receptor beta chains from one sample, sequenced in a study of blood T cell repertoires in COVID-19. Measured with immunoSEQ multiplex PCR; TCRdb has only the in-frame clones, and not every one. Among approximately 44,000 clones listed, 60% to 80% were seen once. Sequenced: peripheral blood. These receptors were taken from an elderly woman with acute or convalescent COVID-19. The CDR3 runs from the conserved cysteine through the conserved F or W. D genes are given only for firm matches. Some rows mark clone size as missing; the rest say once, few, many or name a class of expanded clone.

. . TRBJ1-2 TRBV21-1 TGTGCCAGCAGCAAAGGGTCCCGGTATGGCTACACCTTC CASSKGSRYGYTF
TRBD1 . TRBJ1-1 TRBV2 TGTGCCAGCAGGCAAGGGACAGGGGGCTGGAGGGCTGAAGCTTTCTTT CASRQGTGGWRAEAFF
. . TRBJ1-5 TRBV7-9 TGTGCCAGCAGCTCCGTTAGTTTCAATCAGCCCCAGCATTTT CASSSVSFNQPQHF
TRBD2 . TRBJ2-2 TRBV10-2 TGCGCCAGCATAAAGAGGGGACTAGCGTCGAACACCGGGGAGCTGTTTTTT CASIKRGLASNTGELFF
TRBD1 . TRBJ1-5 TRBV6-5 TGTGCCAGCAGGGGGACAGGGAATCAGCCCCAGCATTTT CASRGTGNQPQHF
TRBD2 . TRBJ2-2 TRBV18 TGTGCCAGCTCACCACCCACGGGGGGAAACACCGGGGAGCTGTTTTTT CASSPPTGGNTGELFF
TRBD1 once TRBJ1-2 TRBV6-6 TGTGCCAGCAGTTACCTGACAGGGACTAACTATGGCTACACCTTC CASSYLTGTNYGYTF
TRBD1 . TRBJ2-1 TRBV5-1 TGCGCCAGCACCCCCCAGGACAGGATTAACAATGAGCAGTTCTTC CASTPQDRINNEQFF
. . TRBJ2-3 TRBV6-5 TGTGCCAGCAGGGGGACTTCCACAGATACGCAGTATTTT CASRGTSTDTQYF
. few TRBJ2-7 TRBV27 TGTGCCAGCAGCCGCGGGACTCCCTACGAGCAGTACTTC CASSRGTPYEQYF
TRBD1 . TRBJ2-3 TRBV10-2 TGCGCCAGCAACTCCGGGACAGGGCTCACAGATACGCAGTATTTT CASNSGTGLTDTQYF
. . TRBJ1-1 TRBV28 TGTGCCAGCAGTTTACGGGGGATTCTGAACACTGAAGCTTTCTTT CASSLRGILNTEAFF
TRBD2 few TRBJ2-1 TRBV29-1 TGCAGCGTTGACCCGCTAGCGGGAGGGACCCCCGAGCAGTTCTTC CSVDPLAGGTPEQFF
. . TRBJ1-4 TRBV24-1 TGTGCCACCAGTGCCCGAGACAGCCATTTTTTT CATSARDSHFF
. . TRBJ1-6 TRBV6-6 TGTGCCAGCAGCCTCTCATGGCCAGGGGTCGTGCCCGGTCTTGGTTCACCCCTCCACTTT CASSLSWPGVVPGLGSPLHF
. . TRBJ2-7 TRBV6-2/TRBV6-3 TGTGCCAGCAGTTACATTCACAGGGACTACGAGCAGTACTTC CASSYIHRDYEQYF
. . TRBJ2-7 TRBV2 TGTGCCAGCAAGGAAGCGGTCCAGGGCTGGGACGAGCAGTACTTC CASKEAVQGWDEQYF
. . TRBJ2-7 TRBV5-6 TGTGCCAGCAGCTTAGCGGGCACCTCCTACGAGCAGTACTTC CASSLAGTSYEQYF
TRBD1 . TRBJ1-1 TRBV18 TGTGCCAGCTCACCAATCGGACAGGGGAACACTGAAGCTTTCTTT CASSPIGQGNTEAFF
. . TRBJ1-2 TRBV14 TGTGCCAGCAGCCACTTGACAACTTATGGCTACACCTTC CASSHLTTYGYTF
. . TRBJ1-4 TRBV27 TGTGCCAGCAGTTTTTCTCTTGGGACACCCGAAAAACTGTTTTTT CASSFSLGTPEKLFF
TRBD2 . TRBJ2-5 TRBV4-3 TGCGCCAGCAGCCAAACCAGCGGGAAAGAGACCCAGTACTTC CASSQTSGKETQYF
. . TRBJ2-7 TRBV6-5 TGTGCCAGCCTTTTCGAGGGCACCTACGAGCAGTACTTC CASLFEGTYEQYF
. few TRBJ2-2 TRBV9 TGTGCCAGCAGCTCCCGGGGGGAGCTGTTTTTT CASSSRGELFF
. once TRBJ1-4 TRBV7-9 TGTGCCAGCAGCCCCCGGTATGAAAAACTGTTTTTT CASSPRYEKLFF
. . TRBJ2-1 TRBV3-1/TRBV3-2 TGTGCCAGCAGCCAAGTACTGTACAATGAGCAGTTCTTC CASSQVLYNEQFF
. . TRBJ2-3 TRBV30 TGTGCCTGGAGCGTATCTAGCAATACGCAGTATTTT CAWSVSSNTQYF
TRBD1 . TRBJ2-2 TRBV5-1 TGCGCCAGCAGCGAAGGGACAGGGAGAACCGGGGAGCTGTTTTTT CASSEGTGRTGELFF
TRBD2 . TRBJ2-7 TRBV11-3 TGTGCCAGCAGCTTAGATCTAGCGGGAGTATACGAGCAGTACTTC CASSLDLAGVYEQYF
TRBD2 few TRBJ2-2 TRBV10-1 TGCGCCAGCAGTGAGGTGGGAGGGTCCGGGGAGCTGTTTTTT CASSEVGGSGELFF
TRBD1 . TRBJ1-2 TRBV15 TGTGCCACCAGCTACTGGACAGGGACCTATGGAGATACCTTC CATSYWTGTYGDTF
. . TRBJ2-1 TRBV9 TGTGCCAGCAGCGTCATGGGGGCATCCCTTTACAATGAGCAGTTCTTC CASSVMGASLYNEQFF
TRBD1 . TRBJ2-3 TRBV4-1 TGCGCCAGCAGCCAAGATGGGGCAGGGGGCAATACGCAGTATTTT CASSQDGAGGNTQYF
TRBD1 . TRBJ1-2 TRBV11-2 TGTGCCAGCAGCTACCAGGGGGCGGATGGCTACACCTTC CASSYQGADGYTF
. . TRBJ1-1 TRBV5-4 TGTGCCAGCAGCCTAGCCCCGAACACTGAAGCTTTCTTT CASSLAPNTEAFF
. . TRBJ2-7 TRBV10-3 TGTGCCATCAGGGACAGCTCCTACGAGCAGTACTTC CAIRDSSYEQYF
. . TRBJ2-5 TRBV28 TGTGCCAGCAGACAGGACGGCTCCCAGACCCAGTACTTC CASRQDGSQTQYF
TRBD1 once TRBJ1-2 TRBV7-6 TGTGCCAGCAGCCCATTGAGGGACAGGGTAAGCGGCTACACCTTC CASSPLRDRVSGYTF
TRBD2 . TRBJ2-1 TRBV19 TGTGCCAGTAGTATATTTCCTCCGGGACTAGCCGGCGATGAGCAGTTCTTC CASSIFPPGLAGDEQFF
. . TRBJ1-5 TRBV21-1 TGTGCCAGCAGCAAACGAGGTAAACATAGCAATCAGCCCCAGCATTTT CASSKRGKHSNQPQHF
. . TRBJ1-2 TRBV6-2/TRBV6-3 TGTGCCAGCAGCCCTGTGGGCCGCTATGGCTACACCTTC CASSPVGRYGYTF
. few TRBJ1-1 TRBV19 TGTGCCAGTAGTATGCCCCCAGGGGCGTACACTGAAGCTTTCTTT CASSMPPGAYTEAFF
TRBD1 . TRBJ2-5 TRBV5-1 TGCGCCAGCAGCTTGTCGAGGGACAGGGGTCAAGAGACCCAGTACTTC CASSLSRDRGQETQYF
. . TRBJ1-5 TRBV12-3/TRBV12-4 TGTGCCAGCAGCGCGGATTGGAATCAGCCCCAGCATTTT CASSADWNQPQHF
TRBD1 . TRBJ1-5 TRBV19 TGTGCCAGTAGTATCCCCAGGGGGCGGCAGCCCCAGCATTTT CASSIPRGRQPQHF
. . TRBJ1-1 TRBV7-9 TGTGCCAGCAGCTCCCAGGGGTTTAACACTGAAGCTTTCTTT CASSSQGFNTEAFF
. . TRBJ2-2 TRBV20-1 TGCAGTGCTAGTAGGGTCAATTTTGGGACACCCACCGGGGAGCTGTTTTTT CSASRVNFGTPTGELFF
TRBD1 . TRBJ2-7 TRBV10-2 TGCGCCAGTTCTGGGACAGGGTCCTACGAGCAGTACTTC CASSGTGSYEQYF
TRBD1 . TRBJ1-1 TRBV27 TGTGCCAGCAGCCCCCCCCGGGACAGGGGAACTGAAGCTTTCTTT CASSPPRDRGTEAFF
TRBD2 once TRBJ2-1 TRBV2 TGTGCCAGCACGACTAGCGGACTTAATGAGCAGTTCTTC CASTTSGLNEQFF
. . TRBJ1-1 TRBV5-4 TGTGCCAGCAGCTCCCCGGGGGGGGTTGAAGCTTTCTTT CASSSPGGVEAFF
TRBD2 . TRBJ2-3 TRBV7-2 TGTGCCAGCAGCTTAGCTCTAGCGGGAGGTGCAGATACGCAGTATTTT CASSLALAGGADTQYF
TRBD2 once TRBJ2-5 TRBV6-6 TGTGCCAGCAGTTACCCGAGGGAGGGCCGGGAGACCCAGTACTTC CASSYPREGRETQYF
TRBD1 few TRBJ2-1 TRBV9 TGTGCCAGCAACCGACAGGGAAATGAGCAGTTCTTC CASNRQGNEQFF
TRBD1 . TRBJ1-2 TRBV28 TGTGCCAGCAGCCCGACAGGGGTAGGCTATGGCTACACCTTC CASSPTGVGYGYTF
TRBD1 . TRBJ2-7 TRBV9 TGTGCCAGCAGCCCGCAGGGACAGGGGGCCGGCGAGCAGTACTTC CASSPQGQGAGEQYF
TRBD2 . TRBJ2-1 TRBV20-1 TGCAGTGCTGGGGGGACTAGCGTGTTCTTC CSAGGTSVFF
TRBD1 . TRBJ1-5 TRBV5-1 TGCGCCAGCAGCTTGGGACAGGGGCTTAATCAGCCCCAGCATTTT CASSLGQGLNQPQHF
TRBD1 . TRBJ2-3 TRBV7-6 TGTGCCAGCAGCTTAAGCGGACAGGGGGCGGCAGATACGCAGTATTTT CASSLSGQGAADTQYF
TRBD1 . TRBJ2-7 TRBV6-6 TGTGCCAGCAGTATCACAGGGGGCAGCTCCTACGAGCAGTACTTC CASSITGGSSYEQYF